The 15 T cell receptor beta chains in this list originate from one sample, sequenced in a study of long-term antiretroviral therapy in people with HIV. They ran version v3.0 of the immunoSEQ assay at survey level. Assay: immunoSEQ multiplex PCR; the TCRdb copy retains only in-frame clones and omits some. The sample carries around 37,000 clones, approximately 85% recorded once. The sequences come from unsorted PBMCs, collected about 3.5 years after starting antiretroviral therapy. The receptors originated from a man between 18 and 35 years old with HIV.

This clone has a handful of counts. This chain uses TRBV19 with TRBJ1-1; possible D gene TRBD1, 5 bases. The CDR3 runs 14 residues. Germline V gene data show CDR1 as LNHDA and CDR2 as SQIVND (reference sequence). V was trimmed by 5 bases and J by 4 bases, leaving 14 bases between them. CDR3 DNA sequence: TGTGCCAGTAGTGTCCCCGGGACTGGCACTGAAGCTTTCTTT. Its translation: CASSVPGTGTEAFF. Based on the CDR3 plus reference TRBV19 and TRBJ1-1, the full variable domain is DGGITQSPKYLFRKEGQNVTLSCEQNLNHDAMYWYRQDPGQGLRLIYYSQIVNDFQKGDIAEGYSVSREKKESFPLTVTSAQKNPTAFYLCASSVPGTGTEAFFGQGTRLTVV.

The chain carries TRBV9 and TRBJ1-1; D is possibly TRBD1 (6 bases). Germline assignment: CDR1 SGDLS and CDR2 YYNGEE. The CDR3 runs 16 residues. Trimming stripped 3 bases from V and 1 base from J, with 16 bases between. The CDR3 spells CASSGPGEGGNTEAFF. CDR3 nucleotides: TGTGCCAGCAGCGGACCCGGAGAGGGGGGGAACACTGAAGCTTTCTTT.

This rearrangement joins TRBV6-6 to TRBJ2-7; the D is unclear. V was trimmed by 0 bases and J by 4 bases, leaving 13 bases between them. From germline, CDR1 is MNHNY and CDR2 SVGAGI (reference sequence). The length of the CDR3 is 15 residues. CDR3 protein: CASSYSFQNWYEQYF. The CDR3 nucleotides are TGTGCCAGCAGTTACTCATTCCAGAATTGGTACGAGCAGTACTTC.

The chain couples TRBV11-3 to TRBJ1-1; 8 nucleotides match TRBD1. The CDR3 spans 13 residues. Germline CDR1 and CDR2: SGHNT and YENEEA. V lost 7 bases, J lost 3 bases, and 4 bases stayed unmatched. The CDR3, as DNA: TGTGCCAGCAAAAAGACAGGGGACACTGAAGCTTTCTTT. Protein sequence: CASKKTGDTEAFF.

The rearrangement links TRBV5-1 to TRBJ2-7, with D perhaps matching TRBD1 (5 bases). The CDR3 is made up of 15 amino acids. Germline loops: CDR1 SGHRS, CDR2 YFSETQ. Trimming stripped 4 bases from V and 3 bases from J, with 17 bases between. The DNA of the CDR3 is TGCGCCAGCAGCCCCGGACACCCCGGCGGCTACGAGCAGTACTTC. Encoded protein: CASSPGHPGGYEQYF. Complete variable domain (other parts from reference TRBV5-1 and TRBJ2-7): KAGVTQTPRYLIKTRGQQVTLSCSPISGHRSVSWYQQTPGQGLQFLFEYFSETQRNKGNFPGRFSGRQFSNSRSEMNVSTLELGDSALYLCASSPGHPGGYEQYFGPGTRLTVT.

The chain employs TRBV6-1 and TRBJ2-7, with D maybe TRBD1 (6 bases). Germline CDR1 and CDR2: MNHNS and SASEGT. There are 15 residues in the CDR3. V shed 1 base and J shed 3 bases, with 13 bases lying between them. CDR3 sequence (DNA): TGTGCCAGCAGTGAAGGCCGAGGACAGTTCTACGAGCAGTACTTC. This translates into CASSEGRGQFYEQYF.

The gene calls are TRBV9 and TRBJ1-1; D gene unclear. Germline V CDR1 and CDR2: SGDLS, YYNGEE. The CDR3 covers 15 residues. V lost 4 bases and J 3 bases, leaving 16 bases between the germline ends. The CDR3 DNA sequence: TGTGCCAGCAGCCCCCCAGGATCTGTGGACACTGAAGCTTTCTTT. It specifies CASSPPGSVDTEAFF.

The V gene is TRBV28, the J gene TRBJ2-5; D is unresolved. This CDR3 is built from 15 residues. V was cut by 3 bases and J by 2 bases, with 13 bases left in between. Per the germline V gene, CDR1 is MDHEN and CDR2 is SYDVKM. For the CDR3, the DNA is TGTGCCAGCAGTTTGGACGGGTGGTTTCAAGAGACCCAGTACTTC. Its protein product is CASSLDGWFQETQYF.

The sample holds a few counts of this clone. This chain connects TRBV9 to TRBJ2-1; D gene unclear. CDR1 is SGDLS and CDR2 is YYNGEE in the germline V gene. V lost 4 bases and J lost 0, with 5 bases in between. This CDR3 is 13 amino acids long. The CDR3 bases are TGTGCCAGCAGCTTTTCCTCCTACAATGAGCAGTTCTTC. Amino acid sequence: CASSFSSYNEQFF.

The chain links TRBV27 to TRBJ2-7, with TRBD1 matching over 10 bases. Germline-derived CDR1 and CDR2 are MNHEY and SMNVEV (reference sequence). The CDR3 length is 14 residues. Trimming at V came to 11 bases and at J to 2 bases, leaving 9 bases not matched to a gene. The CDR3 here is CAERSGTGAYEQYF. The CDR3, as DNA: TGTGCCGAACGCTCAGGGACAGGGGCCTACGAGCAGTACTTC.

The rearrangement links TRBV2 to TRBJ2-7; possibly TRBD1 for D (5 bases). CDR3 size: 14 residues. V lost 0 bases, J lost 2 bases, and 8 bases lay in between. CDR1 and CDR2 from the germline V gene are SNHLY and FYNNEI. The CDR3 spells CASSEAKGPYEQYF. For the CDR3, the DNA is TGTGCCAGCAGTGAAGCGAAGGGGCCCTACGAGCAGTACTTC.

The chain joins TRBV4-3 to TRBJ2-7, with 8 nucleotides matching TRBD1. The CDR3 extends over 13 amino acids. Germline CDR1 reads LGHNA; CDR2 reads YSLEER. V dropped 2 bases and J dropped 4; count of bases not matched to a gene: 1. The CDR3 sequence is CASSQRQGYEQYF. The CDR3 DNA is TGCGCCAGCAGCCAAAGACAGGGGTACGAGCAGTACTTC.

This clone was counted once. The chain has TRBV6-1 and TRBJ1-5, with D possibly being TRBD1 (6 bases). The CDR3 is made up of 13 amino acids. The ends were cut back, 8 bases at V and 3 bases at J, with 11 bases in the middle. Germline loops: CDR1 MNHNS, CDR2 SASEGT. The CDR3 here is CASSGQFNQPQHF. In DNA, the CDR3 is TGTGCCAGCTCAGGACAGTTCAATCAGCCCCAGCATTTT.

V and J are TRBV9 and TRBJ1-3; D is uncertain. This CDR3 comprises 15 residues. The germline V gene has CDR1 SGDLS and CDR2 YYNGEE. With 0 bases removed from V and 0 bases from J, the gap between germline ends came to 7 bases. The CDR3 DNA reads TGTGCCAGCAGCGTAGCATCCCACTCTGGAAACACCATATATTTT. Residues: CASSVASHSGNTIYF. Looking up the rest from reference TRBV9 and TRBJ1-3 gives the full variable domain: DSGVTQTPKHLITATGQRVTLRCSPRSGDLSVYWYQQSLDQGLQFLIQYYNGEERAKGNILERFSAQQFPDLHSELNLSSLELGDSALYFCASSVASHSGNTIYFGEGSWLTVV.

The chain couples TRBV7-9 to TRBJ2-1; TRBD2 is a possible D gene (6 bases). Germline loops: CDR1 SEHNR, CDR2 FQNEAQ (reference sequence). V was pared by 5 bases and J by 2 bases, with 19 bases between. CDR3 length equals 17 residues. CDR3 DNA: TGTGCCAGCAGCCGCGGGGCCTCACTCGGGGCCTACAATGAGCAGTTCTTC. The encoded protein is CASSRGASLGAYNEQFF. Full variable domain (rest looked up from reference TRBV7-9 and TRBJ2-1): DTGVSQNPRHKITKRGQNVTFRCDPISEHNRLYWYRQTLGQGPEFLTYFQNEAQLEKSRLLSDRFSAERPKGSFSTLEIQRTEQGDSAMYLCASSRGASLGAYNEQFFGPGTRLTVL.